The entry that follows covers one TCR beta chain sequence. Antigen specificity is unknown. The sample is drawn from a study of T cell responses to AZD1222 COVID-19 vaccine. Background on the study: Second-dose timings of about 4 or about 12 weeks were pooled.

Germline V lookup: CDR1 GTSNPN, CDR2 SVGIG (reference sequence). This CDR3 has 14 amino acids. Losses at the gene ends were 4 bases for V and 6 bases for J; bases not matched to a gene: 7. Here immunoSEQ multiplex PCR was the method, and the copy in TCRdb shows in-frame clones only, minus some. The sample lists some 83,000 clones, 70% to 90% occurring once. Points from the study as a whole: Baseline serostatus was positive in only six AZD1222 recipients. Repertoires were collected only later (after the peak T cell response had occurred). Spike-specific TCR depth and breadth grew after two AZD1222 doses.

This TCR derives from an adult in good health. The chain couples TRBV30 to TRBJ2-3; 10 bases are shared with TRBD1. Source: peripheral blood, taken on day 0 of AZD1222 vaccination. The CDR3 is CAWKTGGNSDTQYF. The CDR3, as DNA: TGTGCCTGGAAGACAGGGGGCAATTCGGATACGCAGTATTTT.